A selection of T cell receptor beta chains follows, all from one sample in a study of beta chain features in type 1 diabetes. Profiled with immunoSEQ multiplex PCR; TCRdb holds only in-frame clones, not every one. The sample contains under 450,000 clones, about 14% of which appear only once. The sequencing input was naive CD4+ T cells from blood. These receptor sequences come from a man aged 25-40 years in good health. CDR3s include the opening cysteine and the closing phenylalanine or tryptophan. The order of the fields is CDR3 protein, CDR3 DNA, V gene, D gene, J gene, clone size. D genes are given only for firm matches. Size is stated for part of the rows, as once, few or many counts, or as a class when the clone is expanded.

CDR3 protein: CASRINPSTDTQYF
CDR3 DNA: TGTGCCAGCCGGATAAACCCAAGCACAGATACGCAGTATTTT
V gene: TRBV27
D gene: NA
J gene: TRBJ2-3
clone size: few

CDR3 protein: CASRATEAFF
CDR3 DNA: TGTGCCAGCAGGGCAACTGAAGCTTTCTTT
V gene: TRBV7-9
D gene: NA
J gene: TRBJ1-1
clone size: NA

CDR3 protein: CASSHSLGGRDNEQFF
CDR3 DNA: TGCGCCAGCAGTCATTCCCTAGGGGGCCGTGACAATGAGCAGTTCTTC
V gene: TRBV23-1
D gene: TRBD1
J gene: TRBJ2-1
clone size: NA

CDR3 protein: CASSRADSYEQYF
CDR3 DNA: TGCGCCAGCAGCCGCGCGGACAGCTACGAGCAGTACTTC
V gene: TRBV4-3
D gene: NA
J gene: TRBJ2-7
clone size: few

CDR3 protein: CASSRDRNYEQYF
CDR3 DNA: TGTGCCAGCTCGCGCGACAGAAACTACGAGCAGTACTTC
V gene: TRBV18
D gene: NA
J gene: TRBJ2-7
clone size: few

CDR3 protein: CAIGQGAREQYF
CDR3 DNA: TGTGCCATCGGGCAGGGGGCGAGAGAGCAGTACTTC
V gene: TRBV10-3
D gene: TRBD1
J gene: TRBJ2-7
clone size: few

CDR3 protein: CASSPQTGSLGYTF
CDR3 DNA: TGTGCCAGCAGCCCCCAGACGGGGAGTTTGGGCTACACCTTC
V gene: TRBV7-9
D gene: NA
J gene: TRBJ1-2
clone size: NA

CDR3 protein: CASSYSRGDTQYF
CDR3 DNA: TGTGCCAGCAGTTACTCGAGGGGGGATACGCAGTATTTT
V gene: TRBV6-5
D gene: NA
J gene: TRBJ2-3
clone size: NA

CDR3 protein: CASRDRAYNEQFF
CDR3 DNA: TGTGCCAGCAGGGACAGGGCTTACAATGAGCAGTTCTTC
V gene: TRBV2
D gene: TRBD1
J gene: TRBJ2-1
clone size: few

CDR3 protein: CASSPMASGRAETQYF
CDR3 DNA: TGTGCCAGCAGCCCGATGGCTAGCGGGAGGGCAGAGACCCAGTACTTC
V gene: TRBV7-6
D gene: TRBD2
J gene: TRBJ2-5
clone size: few

CDR3 protein: CATSRVKDINYGYTF
CDR3 DNA: TGTGCCACCAGCAGAGTAAAGGACATCAACTATGGCTACACCTTC
V gene: TRBV15
D gene: NA
J gene: TRBJ1-2
clone size: NA

CDR3 protein: CSGVQGAQNTEAFF
CDR3 DNA: TGCAGCGGTGTACAGGGGGCGCAGAACACTGAAGCTTTCTTT
V gene: TRBV29-1
D gene: TRBD1
J gene: TRBJ1-1
clone size: few

CDR3 protein: CASSLVASGGFVALHF
CDR3 DNA: TGTGCCAGCAGCTTAGTGGCGTCAGGGGGCTTCGTGGCCCTCCACTTT
V gene: TRBV7-2
D gene: TRBD1
J gene: TRBJ1-6
clone size: few

CDR3 protein: CASSYPGTTIKTQYF
CDR3 DNA: TGCGCCAGCAGCTATCCCGGGACCACAATAAAGACCCAGTACTTC
V gene: TRBV5-1
D gene: NA
J gene: TRBJ2-5
clone size: few

CDR3 protein: CASSSGTEYNEQFF
CDR3 DNA: TGTGCCAGCAGTTCCGGGACAGAATACAATGAGCAGTTCTTC
V gene: TRBV6-5
D gene: TRBD1
J gene: TRBJ2-1
clone size: once

CDR3 protein: CSVDLAGLNTEAFF
CDR3 DNA: TGCAGCGTTGATTTGGCAGGACTGAACACTGAAGCTTTCTTT
V gene: TRBV29-1
D gene: NA
J gene: TRBJ1-1
clone size: few

CDR3 protein: CASSPSRGGYNEQFF
CDR3 DNA: TGTGCCAGCAGCCCCTCCCGTGGAGGCTACAATGAGCAGTTCTTC
V gene: TRBV6-5
D gene: NA
J gene: TRBJ2-1
clone size: few

CDR3 protein: CASSHPQSGGMNTEAFF
CDR3 DNA: TGTGCCAGCAGCCACCCCCAAAGTGGGGGAATGAACACTGAAGCTTTCTTT
V gene: TRBV28
D gene: NA
J gene: TRBJ1-1
clone size: few

CDR3 protein: CASTHLAGAANTGELFF
CDR3 DNA: TGTGCCAGTACCCACCTAGCGGGGGCCGCGAACACCGGGGAGCTGTTTTTT
V gene: TRBV19
D gene: TRBD2
J gene: TRBJ2-2
clone size: NA

CDR3 protein: CASRPTLAKNIQYF
CDR3 DNA: TGTGCCAGCAGGCCAACGCTAGCCAAAAACATTCAGTACTTC
V gene: TRBV7-2
D gene: NA
J gene: TRBJ2-4
clone size: few

CDR3 protein: CASTLGTTRREQYF
CDR3 DNA: TGCGCCAGCACCCTTGGGACTACTCGTCGCGAGCAGTACTTC
V gene: TRBV5-1
D gene: TRBD2
J gene: TRBJ2-7
clone size: few

CDR3 protein: CAISASPGEGAYEQYF
CDR3 DNA: TGTGCCATCAGTGCATCCCCCGGGGAGGGGGCTTACGAGCAGTACTTC
V gene: TRBV10-3
D gene: NA
J gene: TRBJ2-7
clone size: NA

CDR3 protein: CASSARQGRGDSPLHF
CDR3 DNA: TGTGCCAGCTCAGCCCGACAGGGGCGGGGTGATTCACCCCTCCACTTT
V gene: TRBV18
D gene: TRBD1
J gene: TRBJ1-6
clone size: NA

CDR3 protein: CASSLGDGGTQYF
CDR3 DNA: TGTGCCAGCAGCTTGGGAGATGGGGGAACCCAGTACTTC
V gene: TRBV7-6
D gene: NA
J gene: TRBJ2-5
clone size: few

CDR3 protein: CASSPSAGTYNEQFF
CDR3 DNA: TGCGCCAGCAGCCCCTCAGCAGGAACCTACAATGAGCAGTTCTTC
V gene: TRBV4-3
D gene: NA
J gene: TRBJ2-1
clone size: NA

CDR3 protein: CASNNNLEQYF
CDR3 DNA: TGTGCCAGCAACAACAATCTCGAGCAGTACTTC
V gene: TRBV7-2
D gene: NA
J gene: TRBJ2-7
clone size: NA

CDR3 protein: CASSYPGGVQETQYF
CDR3 DNA: TGCGCCAGCAGCTATCCTGGGGGAGTCCAAGAGACCCAGTACTTC
V gene: TRBV4-1
D gene: NA
J gene: TRBJ2-5
clone size: few

CDR3 protein: CAWSPLLGTEAFF
CDR3 DNA: TGTGCCTGGAGTCCTCTACTAGGGACTGAAGCTTTCTTT
V gene: TRBV30
D gene: NA
J gene: TRBJ1-1
clone size: NA

CDR3 protein: CASSVAQGSNYGYTF
CDR3 DNA: TGTGCCAGCAGCGTAGCCCAGGGATCGAACTATGGCTACACCTTC
V gene: TRBV9
D gene: NA
J gene: TRBJ1-2
clone size: few

CDR3 protein: CASSDGTGLIDTQYF
CDR3 DNA: TGTGCCAGCAGCGACGGGACAGGGTTGATCGATACGCAGTATTTT
V gene: TRBV9
D gene: TRBD1
J gene: TRBJ2-3
clone size: NA

CDR3 protein: CASSVVAGTEQFF
CDR3 DNA: TGTGCCAGCAGCGTAGTTGCGGGGACTGAGCAGTTCTTC
V gene: TRBV9
D gene: NA
J gene: TRBJ2-1
clone size: NA

CDR3 protein: CASSRRTGSYGYTF
CDR3 DNA: TGTGCCAGCAGCCGCCGGACAGGCAGCTATGGCTACACCTTC
V gene: TRBV6-5
D gene: TRBD1
J gene: TRBJ1-2
clone size: NA

CDR3 protein: CASSPRTANEQFF
CDR3 DNA: TGTGCCAGCAGCCCCCGGACCGCCAATGAGCAGTTCTTC
V gene: TRBV7-8
D gene: NA
J gene: TRBJ2-1
clone size: NA

CDR3 protein: CASSFAPGTDTQYF
CDR3 DNA: TGCGCCAGCAGCTTCGCCCCTGGCACAGATACGCAGTATTTT
V gene: TRBV5-1
D gene: NA
J gene: TRBJ2-3
clone size: NA

CDR3 protein: CASSSASNYNEQFF
CDR3 DNA: TGTGCCAGCAGCTCGGCTAGCAACTACAATGAGCAGTTCTTC
V gene: TRBV7-2
D gene: NA
J gene: TRBJ2-1
clone size: NA

CDR3 protein: CASSRSEDTEAFF
CDR3 DNA: TGTGCCAGCTCACGCTCAGAGGACACTGAAGCTTTCTTT
V gene: TRBV18
D gene: NA
J gene: TRBJ1-1
clone size: NA

CDR3 protein: CSTGTSPFEQYF
CDR3 DNA: TGCAGTACCGGGACATCTCCCTTCGAGCAGTACTTC
V gene: TRBV29-1
D gene: NA
J gene: TRBJ2-7
clone size: many

CDR3 protein: CASSQDHRAGDTQYF
CDR3 DNA: TGCGCCAGCAGCCAAGATCACAGGGCGGGAGATACGCAGTATTTT
V gene: TRBV4-3
D gene: NA
J gene: TRBJ2-3
clone size: NA

CDR3 protein: CASSAGTGRNTEAFF
CDR3 DNA: TGTGCCAGTAGTGCCGGGACAGGGAGGAACACTGAAGCTTTCTTT
V gene: TRBV19
D gene: TRBD1
J gene: TRBJ1-1
clone size: few

CDR3 protein: CASSQDASYYNEQFF
CDR3 DNA: TGCGCCAGCAGCCAAGATGCGTCTTACTACAATGAGCAGTTCTTC
V gene: TRBV4-3
D gene: NA
J gene: TRBJ2-1
clone size: NA

CDR3 protein: CASSSTEYQETQYF
CDR3 DNA: TGTGCCAGCAGCTCGACAGAGTATCAAGAGACCCAGTACTTC
V gene: TRBV5-6
D gene: NA
J gene: TRBJ2-5
clone size: NA

CDR3 protein: CASSEGLGRDTQYF
CDR3 DNA: TGTGCCAGCAGTGAAGGGTTGGGGCGAGATACGCAGTATTTT
V gene: TRBV2
D gene: NA
J gene: TRBJ2-3
clone size: NA

CDR3 protein: CASSRPAGNEQFF
CDR3 DNA: TGTGCCAGCAGCCGCCCGGCGGGGAATGAGCAGTTCTTC
V gene: TRBV7-2
D gene: NA
J gene: TRBJ2-1
clone size: few

CDR3 protein: CSESGGRSTDTQYF
CDR3 DNA: TGCAGCGAAAGTGGGGGCAGAAGCACAGATACGCAGTATTTT
V gene: TRBV29-1
D gene: NA
J gene: TRBJ2-3
clone size: few

CDR3 protein: CASSQDAHSGQGYEQYF
CDR3 DNA: TGCGCCAGCAGCCAAGACGCCCACTCGGGACAGGGCTACGAGCAGTACTTC
V gene: TRBV4-1
D gene: TRBD1
J gene: TRBJ2-7
clone size: few

CDR3 protein: CASSLVGRSIGETQYF
CDR3 DNA: TGTGCCAGCAGCTTAGTTGGTAGATCTATCGGGGAGACCCAGTACTTC
V gene: TRBV7-2
D gene: NA
J gene: TRBJ2-5
clone size: NA

CDR3 protein: CASSGFYGYTF
CDR3 DNA: TGTGCCAGCAGTGGTTTCTATGGCTACACCTTC
V gene: TRBV2
D gene: NA
J gene: TRBJ1-2
clone size: NA

CDR3 protein: CAWSVRGSGGYTF
CDR3 DNA: TGTGCCTGGAGTGTCCGTGGCTCGGGGGGCTACACCTTC
V gene: TRBV30
D gene: NA
J gene: TRBJ1-2
clone size: few

CDR3 protein: CATSTTGAAFF
CDR3 DNA: TGTGCCACCTCCACAACAGGGGCAGCTTTCTTT
V gene: TRBV7-9
D gene: TRBD1
J gene: TRBJ1-1
clone size: NA

CDR3 protein: CASSPRLYNEQFF
CDR3 DNA: TGTGCCAGCAGCCCAAGGCTATACAATGAGCAGTTCTTC
V gene: TRBV7-8
D gene: NA
J gene: TRBJ2-1
clone size: NA

CDR3 protein: CASSLNRQETQYF
CDR3 DNA: TGTGCCAGCAGCTTAAACAGACAAGAGACCCAGTACTTC
V gene: TRBV5-4
D gene: NA
J gene: TRBJ2-5
clone size: NA

CDR3 protein: CASSDLSTQPYNEQFF
CDR3 DNA: TGTGCTAGCAGCGACTTATCCACCCAACCATACAATGAGCAGTTCTTC
V gene: TRBV7-7
D gene: NA
J gene: TRBJ2-1
clone size: NA

CDR3 protein: CASSRVLANTDTQYF
CDR3 DNA: TGTGCCAGCAGCCGGGTACTAGCAAACACAGATACGCAGTATTTT
V gene: TRBV5-4
D gene: NA
J gene: TRBJ2-3
clone size: NA

CDR3 protein: CASSQDPGGLPAMNTEAFF
CDR3 DNA: TGCGCCAGCAGCCAAGATCCGGGAGGCCTTCCAGCCATGAACACTGAAGCTTTCTTT
V gene: TRBV4-3
D gene: NA
J gene: TRBJ1-1
clone size: NA

CDR3 protein: CASSPSGGNQPQHF
CDR3 DNA: TGTGCCAGCAGCCCGTCGGGAGGCAATCAGCCCCAGCATTTT
V gene: TRBV6-6
D gene: NA
J gene: TRBJ1-5
clone size: few

CDR3 protein: CASSSEDTQYF
CDR3 DNA: TGTGCCAGCAGCTCCGAGGATACGCAGTATTTT
V gene: TRBV5-4
D gene: NA
J gene: TRBJ2-3
clone size: few